This note documents a single TCR beta chain sequence. This receptor's antigen is unknown. At one boundary the junction diverges from the germline segment, which might be a read error. The sample comes from a study of T cell responses to AZD1222 COVID-19 vaccine (TCRdb year 2021). The study in broad terms: A total of 230 to 250 trial participants underwent TCR sequencing, of whom about 200 had received two doses of AZD1222 and about 26 had received two doses of the MenACWY control vaccine. Trial participants were enrolled by age into 18-55, 56-69 and 70-plus year subgroups, with around 140, 26 and 57 TCR-sequenced participants respectively. Points the paper makes about the study in general: In the small 56-69-year group, the increase in depth fell short of significance, most likely because of low power. Nearly half of unique spike-specific TCRs reportedly recognized epitopes outside regions mutated in the B.1.351 and B.1.1.7 variants. Because no day 14 peak-response samples were available, the repertoires could be characterized only after the peak T cell response. A significant rise in spike-specific TCR breadth and depth was observed after two AZD1222 doses relative to day 0 and relative to MenACWY recipients. The vaccine-associated CD4 TCRs covered the entire spike protein, and the dominant responses fell in regions 160-218 and 743-854. Only five or six AZD1222 recipients were SARS-CoV-2 seropositive at baseline, limiting conclusions about previously exposed vaccinees. Most participants were white British and females outnumbered males, and the authors suggested that clonal diversity may have been underestimated.

The CDR3 regions of human TCRbeta chains were subjected to immunosequencing. In the paper's pipeline: Repertoire TCRs were matched against a reference library of SARS-CoV-2-specific TCRs generated with the MIRA antigen-specificity platform. Breadth meant the fraction of unique TCRs that were SARS-CoV-2-associated, whereas depth meant the fraction of total T cells that were SARS-CoV-2-associated. Using the MIRA data, each spike-specific TCR was assigned both to the spike region to which the TCR was reactive and to a CD4 or CD8 class. Log10-transformed breadth and depth values were compared by one-way ANOVA with Sidak's multiple comparisons tests. In TCRdb, the immuneACCESS table is reduced to in-frame sequences with V and J assigned. These tables do not hold every clone; where another copy was compared, an unresolved V gene accounts for under half, and the others remain unexplained. V and J calls and clone size follow that table, whereas D and trimming were derived from the DNA. The sample data list fewer than 180,000 clones, and about 92% of these were observed just once. 2.5% to 3.5% of the sample comes from the top ten.

The time point tag for this specimen amounts to: about 28 days (+/-7) after the second vaccine dose. AZD1222 recipients given second doses at about 4 weeks or at about 12 weeks were pooled, since spike-specific TCR depth and breadth were not found to differ between the two schedules. The vaccinee samples were drawn from two UK trials, COV001 and COV002, one of which was a single-blind randomized controlled phase 2/3 trial testing AZD1222 (ChAdOx1 nCoV-19) in healthy adults. For TCRbeta chain sequencing, PBMC samples from trial participants were taken at day 0 and at day 28 after the second dose. The receptor comes from an adult who received the AZD1222 COVID-19 vaccine. The sequencing used peripheral blood, collected 28 days after the second AZD1222 dose.

The CDR3 region has the sequence CASSPSGSGNTIYF. In nucleotides, the sequence is TGTGCTAGCAGCCCAAGTGGCTCTGGAAACACCATATATTTT. The chain was built from TRBV7-7 and TRBJ1-3, with the D gene too uncertain to name. The germline V gene encodes CDR1 SSHAT and CDR2 FNYEAQ (reference sequence). Inclusive of the bounding cysteine and phenylalanine, the CDR3 is 14 residues long. Only the CDR3 DNA is retained, 42 bases long and in frame from the first base.